This T cell receptor (beta chain) was observed in a study of cytomegalovirus exposure and HLA in healthy donors (dated by TCRdb to 2016 to 2017). Background for the entire study: An earlier analysis of 587 of the donors reported approximately 280 Gb of sequence data and 100 million to 120 million unique TCR beta sequences obtained from roughly 180 million T cells. The study used immunosequencing to profile the T cell repertoires of approximately 650 subjects and linked those repertoires to cytomegalovirus serostatus. Donor age, sex, ethnicity and CMV serostatus were compiled alongside the repertoire data. Across approximately 400 genotyped donors of the cohort, an average of approximately 200,000 unique TCR beta nucleotide sequences per donor were sequenced, and 15% to 20% of those sequences were non-productive. In a later analysis, previously published TCR beta repertoires from 600 to 850 donors were re-analyzed and high-resolution HLA genotyping was added so that TCR occurrence patterns could be studied. Every repertoire in the discovery cohort had been generated on one and the same sequencing platform. To predict cytomegalovirus infection status, the study brought together high-throughput TCR immunosequencing, statistical association of individual TCRs with disease status, and machine learning. Class I and class II HLA loci were covered by the typing at four-digit resolution. Rather than drawing on any new phenotypic data, the later analysis identified candidate immune exposures from TCR beta sequences and the way those sequences occurred across donors. The aim of the study was to test whether cataloging public T cell receptors could identify signatures of past pathogen exposure. Genome-wide SNP genotypes for about 65% of the 666 donors were used in a later genetic analysis, which treated that subset as a discovery cohort. An earlier analysis of approximately 630 of the donors applied high-throughput TCR beta sequencing to assess whether each TCR beta V gene segment acted as functional or pseudogenic. Around 320 gigabases of sequencing data and tens of millions of unique TCR sequences were included in an early release covering roughly 600 HLA-typed donors. Of the roughly 400 genotyped donors, 65% to 90% were placed in the genetic ancestry cluster associated with self-reported Caucasian donors. Along with the roughly 610-subject first cohort, a separate validation cohort of more than 90 different subjects was used. Roughly five DR-DQ haplotypes were treated as single units for association and clustering because of strong linkage in the cohort. Typing coverage differed by locus: A, B, C, DRB1 and DQB1 were typed in roughly 620-640 donors, DQA1 in approximately 520, DPA1 in nearly 610, and DPB1 in 400 to 480. Study-level results and caveats: A later analysis found that HLA-associated TCR beta chains were more clonally expanded and had lower generation probabilities than equally common non-associated chains. Strong co-occurrence of HLA alleles, especially DR and DQ, made assigning TCR associations to individual alleles difficult. Several of the top co-occurrence clusters appeared to be linked to parvovirus B19, influenza, CMV and Epstein-Barr virus, according to a later analysis. Presence/absence analyses assumed roughly uniform sequencing depth across donors, an assumption that may not hold. CMV serostatus was the only immune exposure information available for the cohort. Compared with the 666-donor mean, donors in an Asian-associated ancestry cluster had fewer N-insertions in productive TCRs, according to a later genetic analysis. While some public TCRs were present in many individuals, most TCR sequences turned up only very rarely across donors. A further reported finding was that TCR beta sequences accurately predicted the HLA-A and HLA-B alleles for most subjects in the first cohort. In the study, some 160 TCR beta chains were listed as associated with cytomegalovirus. Broadly in line with IMGT annotations, most TCR beta V segments showed up in productive rearrangements about 87% or about 30% of the time in an earlier analysis of several hundred of the donors. The sequencing pipeline was judged likely to have produced a cluster of highly shared sequence variants as a technical artifact. In vitro tests confirmed that a few of the cytomegalovirus-associated TCR beta chains recognize cytomegalovirus antigens. At a false discovery rate of 0.05, a later analysis linked 15,000 to 20,000 TCR beta sequences to specific HLA alleles. According to the authors, the approach could potentially be generalized to other disease states and immunological phenotypes. According to a later analysis, TCR association rates differed among HLA loci, with DRB1 alleles showing the most associated TCRs and HLA-C alleles showing the fewest. Linkage disequilibrium might explain the correlated functional status among segregating V segments, but an unknown experimental factor could not be excluded. In this cohort, only TCR beta chains were sequenced, and detectable features were limited by the absence of alpha or paired-chain data. Because counts were too low, roughly 16 rarely observed V segments, including chromosome 9 orphons, were left out of the earlier analysis of approximately 500 of the donors. The classifier was reported to diagnose cytomegalovirus status with high specificity and sensitivity in both the original cohort and the validation cohort. Because the 87-base-pair reads could not distinguish some IMGT-functional V segments, including TRBV6-2 and TRBV6-3, those segments were excluded. In a later genetic analysis, a missense DCLRE1C variant was associated with V-gene and J-gene trimming of TCR beta chains, and the association was replicated in an independent cohort. Because HLA typing was missing for some donors at each locus, association tests included only the typed subset. According to a later analysis, most CMV-associated TCR beta chains appeared to be HLA-restricted, and the HLA associations seemed to be driven largely by CMV exposure.

V and J lose 5 bases and 8 bases, and a span of 19 bases separates them. CDR3 length: 15 amino acids, cysteine to phenylalanine. The read is trimmed to its CDR3 DNA, 45 bases read in frame from base 1. CDR1 MNHEY and CDR2 SVGAGI were looked up in the germline V gene. The cohort comprised fewer than 700 healthy bone marrow donors. At the time of sampling, all cohort members were nominally healthy, though unrecorded immune exposures were likely present. The donor tested CMV seropositive and was one of the 289 seropositive cohort members. A peripheral blood sample was collected from each donor, and TCR beta sequencing was performed on peripheral blood mononuclear cells. The Qiagen DNeasy Blood Extraction Kit was used to extract genomic DNA from the blood cell samples. The library was prepared using the immunoSEQ multiplex PCR assay. For the multiplex PCR, a mixture combining 60 forward primers for TCR Vbeta segments and 13 reverse primers for TCR Jbeta segments was used. The CDR3 region of rearranged TCR beta genes was amplified from genomic DNA by a multiplex PCR assay. The amplified TCR beta libraries were sequenced on the Illumina HiSeq System as 87-base-pair reads. Processing in the source paper ran as follows. A later analysis counted approximately 74 million unique TCR beta chains across the 666 repertoires, and roughly 10 million of these chains were shared by at least two donors. To remove PCR and sequencing errors, raw reads were error-corrected and collapsed into unique sequences using a nearest-neighbor algorithm that merged closely related sequences. V, D and J gene segments were assigned by aligning CDR3 sequences to IMGT reference sequences. For a sequence to be retained, at least a six-nucleotide match to both a V gene segment and a J gene segment was required. Rearrangements were classified as productive when the CDR3 lacked stop codons and remained in frame with V and J, and all other rearrangements were classified as non-productive. CDR3 was defined by IMGT convention, running from the second conserved V-encoded cysteine to the conserved J-encoded phenylalanine. The earlier analysis of some 540 of the donors excluded any sequence lacking an unambiguous match to a single V gene segment. An earlier analysis of a few hundred of the donors classified V segments as functional when productive rearrangements were above 56.7% and as segregating when the standard deviation between donors was above 5%. A statistical classification framework was built for diagnosing cytomegalovirus status from the catalog of TCR beta chain sequences. V and J gene assignment, in a later analysis, came from comparing TCR nucleotide sequences with IMGT/GENE-DB human TR gene sequences. Using the TCRdist pipeline, a later analysis assigned CDR3 sequences along with most-parsimonious VDJ recombination scenarios. In a later analysis, each TCR beta chain was defined by its CDR3 amino acid sequence together with its V-gene family, and reads without a unique V-gene family were excluded. A later analysis removed several hundred highly shared, low-generation-probability nucleotide sequences to deal with suspected cross-contamination and a sequencing artifact. A later analysis calculated a clonal expansion index for each public chain from normalized within-repertoire ranks of inferred template counts. A later analysis computed generation probabilities with a VDJ recombination model fitted to out-of-frame rearrangements, and checked the results against IGoR. In a later analysis, hypergeometric tests were used to score TCR-TCR, TCR-HLA and TCR-CMV co-occurrence, with a repertoire-size bias correction applied to TCR pairs. To estimate false discovery rates, a later analysis permuted the HLA or CMV assignments 20 times. In a later analysis, co-occurring TCRs were grouped with DBSCAN, and TCRdist sequence similarity was added when clustering was performed within HLA-allele-positive subsets. Repertoires with fewer than 30,000 or more than 120,000 public chains were left out of co-occurrence clustering, as were about 5 repertoires with anomalous nucleotide sharing. Sourced from immuneACCESS, this table was stored by TCRdb with only in-frame sequences that have V and J called. A share of the clones is absent; for the studies checked, an unresolved V gene accounts for under half, and the remainder has no known explanation. V, J and clone size are those of that table, while D and trimming were read from the DNA. This sample gives about 190,000 clones in total; about 80% of them show up just once. In total, the top ten clones hold around 2.1% of the sample.

Details on this clone: Which antigen it targets is not known. The input lacks base qualities; no much larger clone sits a single base away.

Recombination connected TRBV6-5 to TRBJ2-1, with the D gene uncertain. This clonotype originated in a woman younger than 30 in good health and CMV-seropositive. Sequencing input: PBMCs. The DNA sequence is given as TGTGCCAGCAGTCCCAACCCCCCCCTACCGTATGAGCAGTTCTTC. This is translated as CASSPNPPLPYEQFF.